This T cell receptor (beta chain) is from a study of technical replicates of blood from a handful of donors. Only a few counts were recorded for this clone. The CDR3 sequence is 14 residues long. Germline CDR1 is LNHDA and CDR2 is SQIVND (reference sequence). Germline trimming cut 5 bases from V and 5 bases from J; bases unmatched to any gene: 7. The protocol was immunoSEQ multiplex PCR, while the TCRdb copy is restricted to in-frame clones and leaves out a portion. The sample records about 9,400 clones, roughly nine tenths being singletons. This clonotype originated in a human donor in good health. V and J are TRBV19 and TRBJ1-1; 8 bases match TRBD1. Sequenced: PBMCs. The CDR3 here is CASSSTGVGTEAFF. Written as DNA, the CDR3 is TGTGCCAGTAGTTCGACAGGGGTCGGAACTGAAGCTTTCTTT.